This T cell receptor (beta chain) was sequenced for a study of cytomegalovirus exposure and HLA in healthy donors (dated by TCRdb to 2017 to 2019). Study-level background: According to a later analysis, the 110 or so validation repertoires were produced on the same platform as the 700 or so repertoires of the first cohort. A separate validation cohort of about 110 different subjects was used in addition to the roughly 620-subject first cohort. To predict cytomegalovirus infection status, the study brought together high-throughput TCR immunosequencing, statistical association of individual TCRs with disease status, and machine learning. The study aimed to test whether cataloging public T cell receptors could reveal signatures of past pathogen exposure. General conclusions and limits of the study: The study listed around 160 TCR beta chains as associated with cytomegalovirus. A later analysis lacked HLA typing for the validation cohort, so it scored co-occurrence in that cohort across all 120 or so repertoires. A few of the identified cytomegalovirus-associated TCR beta chains were confirmed in vitro to be specific for cytomegalovirus antigens. Most TCR sequences were seen in very few donors, while some public TCRs were found in many individuals. A later analysis found that TCRs clustered in the first cohort also tended to co-occur in the 120 validation repertoires, with approximately 95% of cluster scores above 0. The authors suggested that the approach could potentially be extended to other disease states and immunological phenotypes. In both the original and validation cohorts, the classifier was reported to diagnose cytomegalovirus status with high specificity and sensitivity.

Concerning this clone: The specificity of this receptor is unknown. No clone much larger than this one lies a single base away; base qualities are absent.

Libraries were constructed by the immunoSEQ multiplex PCR assay. As for the original processing: A statistical classification framework was built to diagnose cytomegalovirus status from the catalog of TCR beta chain sequences. The source is immuneACCESS, and TCRdb retained only in-frame sequences with V and J called. Part of the clones is not carried over; for the studies checked, unresolved V genes explain less than half of this, and the remainder is unexplained. Clone size and V and J calls were adopted from that table, with D and trimming inferred from the DNA. The table for this sample lists roughly 120,000 clones; 88% of them were counted only once. The ten largest clones take up around 2.1% of the sample. The donors belonged to the validation cohort of approximately 130 subjects, which was separate from the 666-subject first cohort. The sample taken for sequencing was PBMCs. The receptor was isolated from a woman under 30 in good health and CMV-seronegative.

The DNA reads TGCGCCAGCAGCTCTTCCGGGACTAGCTCCTACGAGCAGTACTTC. Its protein product is CASSSSGTSSYEQYF. This receptor chain uses TRBV5-1 and TRBJ2-7, and 8 junctional nucleotides match TRBD2. Trimming removed 3 bases from V and 0 bases from J; the gene matches leave 5 bases unexplained. CDR1 and CDR2 are drawn from the germline V gene: SGHRS, YFSETQ. Measured from the cysteine to the phenylalanine, the CDR3 is 15 residues long. The DNA shown is the 45-base CDR3, in frame from base 1.